Below, 32 T cell receptor beta chains from the same sample are listed, as sequenced in a study of immune cell composition in non-small cell lung cancer. This table comes from immunoSEQ multiplex PCR, and its TCRdb copy is limited to in-frame clones, with some not included. In the table there are a few thousand clones, 70% to 85% of which are singletons. Sequences were obtained from lung tumor tissue. These TCRs come from a human donor with non-small cell lung cancer.

V gene TRBV6-1 combines with J gene TRBJ2-7, with D possibly being TRBD1 (6 bases). CDR3 size: 14 residues. V was shortened by 5 bases and J by 5 bases, with 16 bases between the two germline ends. Germline V gene sequence: CDR1 MNHNS, CDR2 SASEGT. The CDR3 protein is CASSLWLGADEQYF. CDR3 DNA: TGTGCCAGCAGTCTGTGGCTGGGGGCCGACGAGCAGTACTTC.

This clone was counted between two and nine times. This chain joins TRBV19 and TRBJ1-1, with 10 bases matching TRBD1. V lost 9 bases to trimming and J lost 5 bases; unmatched junction nucleotides: 12. The V gene's germline CDR1 is LNHDA and CDR2 SQIVND (reference sequence). The CDR3 is made up of 15 amino acids. CDR3 sequence reads: CASQTGQGRKTEAFF. DNA for the CDR3: TGTGCCAGCCAAACGGGACAGGGGAGAAAGACTGAAGCTTTCTTT.

V and J are TRBV6-1 and TRBJ2-7, with D maybe TRBD1 (6 bases). V was cut by 6 bases and J by 4 bases, with 13 bases left in between. The CDR3 is 13 amino acids. The V gene's germline CDR1 is MNHNS and CDR2 SASEGT. In DNA, the CDR3 is TGTGCCAGCAGATGGACAGACCTATACGAGCAGTACTTC. Translation: CASRWTDLYEQYF.

The CDR3 DNA reads as TGTGCCAGCAGCAGACCCGGGACTAGCGGGAGGACAGATACGCAGTATTTT. This codes for CASSRPGTSGRTDTQYF. The chain employs TRBV21-1 and TRBJ2-3; TRBD2 is the table's D call, not checked against the DNA. TRBV21-1 is annotated as a pseudogene. The CDR3 runs 17 residues.

V and J are TRBV6-1 and TRBJ2-7, with D possibly TRBD2 on 6 matching bases. V was cut by 8 bases and J by 2 bases, with 10 bases left in between. This CDR3 has 12 amino acids. Germline V CDR1 and CDR2: MNHNS, SASEGT. The chain's CDR3 is CASRREAYEQYF. The DNA of the CDR3 is TGTGCCAGCCGCAGGGAGGCCTACGAGCAGTACTTC.

V gene TRBV5-1 combines with J gene TRBJ1-1; tentative D call: TRBD1 (6 bases). V lost 3 bases and J lost 1, with 10 bases in between. CDR3 length: 14 amino acids. Germline CDR1 reads SGHRS; CDR2 reads YFSETQ. The CDR3 sequence is CASSSGETNTEAFF. As DNA, the CDR3 is TGCGCCAGCAGCTCAGGGGAAACGAACACTGAAGCTTTCTTT. Full variable domain (remainder filled in from reference TRBV5-1 and TRBJ1-1): KAGVTQTPRYLIKTRGQQVTLSCSPISGHRSVSWYQQTPGQGLQFLFEYFSETQRNKGNFPGRFSGRQFSNSRSEMNVSTLELGDSALYLCASSSGETNTEAFFGQGTRLTVV.

This clone was seen just once. The CDR3 is CASSVGAGTYEQYF. CDR3 coding DNA: TGTGCCAGCAGCGTAGGGGCGGGCACCTACGAGCAGTACTTC. The rearrangement links TRBV9 to TRBJ2-7, with a tentative D call TRBD2 (5 bases). Trimming removed 0 bases from V and 2 bases from J, with 9 bases in between. The CDR3 extends over 14 amino acids. Germline V gene lookup returns CDR1 SGDLS and CDR2 YYNGEE.

The CDR3 loop is CASKGTGSGEQYF. CDR3 in DNA: TGTGCCAGCAAAGGGACAGGGTCCGGCGAGCAGTACTTC. The V gene is TRBV2, the J gene TRBJ2-7; TRBD1 matches 9 bases. Trimming took 7 bases from V and 6 from J; bases not matched to a gene: 7. Germline CDR1 and CDR2: SNHLY and FYNNEI. The CDR3 sequence is 13 residues long.

The chain combines TRBV12-5 with TRBJ1-3; D is uncertain. V was pared by 0 bases and J by 4 bases, with 13 bases between. The CDR3 has 16 amino acids. CDR1 and CDR2 (germline): LGHNT, FRNRAP. The DNA of the CDR3 is TGTGCTAGTGGTTTGGTACAGCTGGAGGGCGGAAACACCATATATTTT. Translation gives CASGLVQLEGGNTIYF. Together with reference TRBV12-5 and TRBJ1-3, the CDR3 gives the full variable domain: DARVTQTPRHKVTEMGQEVTMRCQPILGHNTVFWYRQTMMQGLELLAYFRNRAPLDDSGMPKDRFSAEMPDATLATLKIQPSEPRDSAVYFCASGLVQLEGGNTIYFGEGSWLTVV.

The V gene is TRBV27, the J gene TRBJ1-1; 8 nucleotides align to TRBD1. Germline V gene data show CDR1 as MNHEY and CDR2 as SMNVEV (reference sequence). Trimming took 8 bases from V and 5 from J; bases not matched to a gene: 10. This CDR3 has 14 residues. The CDR3: CASGNRDRRTEAFF. The CDR3 coding sequence is TGTGCCAGCGGGAACCGGGACAGGCGAACTGAAGCTTTCTTT.

This clone has only one observation. The CDR3 loop is CASSLYGTGGDNEQFF. The CDR3, as DNA: TGTGCCAGCAGTTTATACGGGACAGGGGGGGACAATGAGCAGTTCTTC. V and J are TRBV27 and TRBJ2-1, with 11 positions matching TRBD1. Trimming removed 1 base from V and 5 bases from J; junction bases left unmatched: 4. This CDR3 is 16 amino acids long. Germline values: CDR1 MNHEY, CDR2 SMNVEV (reference sequence).

The V and J genes are TRBV7-9 and TRBJ2-7; 8 bases agree with TRBD2. Germline V CDR1 and CDR2: SEHNR, FQNEAQ (reference sequence). The CDR3 contains 18 residues. The J segment lost 0 bases and the V segment lost 5 bases, leaving 15 bases of the junction unmatched. As DNA, the CDR3 is TGTGCCAGCAGCCCCCTTGCTGGCGGGAGGCCAAACTCCTACGAGCAGTACTTC. Protein: CASSPLAGGRPNSYEQYF. Looking up the rest from reference TRBV7-9 and TRBJ2-7 gives the full variable domain: DTGVSQNPRHKITKRGQNVTFRCDPISEHNRLYWYRQTLGQGPEFLTYFQNEAQLEKSRLLSDRFSAERPKGSFSTLEIQRTEQGDSAMYLCASSPLAGGRPNSYEQYFGPGTRLTVT.

The genes are TRBV11-1 and TRBJ1-1; D gene unclear. Between the trimmed V and J ends, which lost 3 bases and 1 base, there was a span of 12 bases. CDR3 size: 15 residues. Looked up from germline, CDR1 is SGHAT and CDR2 is FQDESV (reference sequence). CDR3 protein: CASSFGGFGNTEAFF. The DNA for the CDR3 is TGTGCCAGCAGCTTCGGAGGATTCGGGAACACTGAAGCTTTCTTT.

Judged by abundance, this clone is medium-sized. The rearrangement uses TRBV6-4 and TRBJ2-1; 9 nucleotides align to TRBD1. The CDR3 has 14 amino acids. CDR1 is MRHNA and CDR2 is SNTAGT in the germline V gene. With V trimmed by 0 bases and J by 8 bases, 2 bases remained unmatched. The CDR3 region is CASSDSTGGDEQFF. In nucleotides, the CDR3 is TGTGCCAGCAGTGACTCTACAGGGGGCGATGAGCAGTTCTTC.

The V gene is TRBV15, the J gene TRBJ2-1; 16 nucleotides agree with TRBD2. The germline gives CDR1 LNHNV, CDR2 YYDKDF (reference sequence). CDR3 size: 17 residues. Germline trimming cut 5 bases from V and 9 bases from J; bases unmatched to any gene: 10. The CDR3 bases are TGTGCCACCAGCGCCGGGACTAGCGGGAGGGCCGGGAGTGAGCAGTTCTTC. It translates to CATSAGTSGRAGSEQFF.

This clone was recorded only once. V usage is TRBV28 and J usage is TRBJ2-6, with TRBD1 as a possible D gene (5 bases). This CDR3 has 15 residues. Trimming took 3 bases from V and 2 from J, leaving 8 bases between them. In germline, CDR1 is MDHEN, CDR2 SYDVKM. The DNA for the CDR3 is TGTGCCAGCAGTTTGGGGCAGGCTGGGGCCAACGTCCTGACTTTC. Its protein is CASSLGQAGANVLTF.

J is TRBJ1-1 and V is TRBV5-1, with TRBD1 matching over 12 bases. The CDR3 contains 14 residues. The V segment lost 3 bases and the J segment 8 bases; nucleotides outside the gene matches: 5. Germline V gene sequence: CDR1 SGHRS, CDR2 YFSETQ. DNA of the CDR3: TGCGCCAGCAGCTGGGGACAGGGGGCCGCAGAAGCTTTCTTT. Translated: CASSWGQGAAEAFF. Variable domain in full (rest from reference TRBV5-1 and TRBJ1-1): KAGVTQTPRYLIKTRGQQVTLSCSPISGHRSVSWYQQTPGQGLQFLFEYFSETQRNKGNFPGRFSGRQFSNSRSEMNVSTLELGDSALYLCASSWGQGAAEAFFGQGTRLTVV.

The chain has TRBV10-3 and TRBJ1-5; 7 nucleotides agree with TRBD1. Germline lookup yields CDR1 ENHRY and CDR2 SYGVKD. Trimming at V came to 3 bases and at J to 2 bases, leaving 7 bases not matched to a gene. There are 16 residues in the CDR3. The CDR3 here is CAISEPGQRGNQPQHF. CDR3 DNA sequence: TGTGCCATCAGTGAACCGGGACAGCGAGGCAATCAGCCCCAGCATTTT.

In this sample, this clone turned up a few times. V gene TRBV6-5 combines with J gene TRBJ1-4; 7 bases fit TRBD1. Trimming cost V 6 bases and J 5 bases; bases outside gene matches: 6. Per germline, CDR1 MNHEY and CDR2 SVGAGI. The CDR3 runs to 14 residues. CDR3 loop: CASRPRDSNEKLFF. The CDR3 DNA sequence: TGTGCCAGCAGACCCCGGGACAGCAATGAAAAACTGTTTTTT.

This clone was seen just once. V gene TRBV6-1 combines with J gene TRBJ2-1, with 9 bases that match TRBD2. This CDR3 has 13 amino acids. The V gene end was trimmed by 6 bases and the J gene end by 9 bases; junction bases not matched to a gene: 6. Germline CDR1 MNHNS, CDR2 SASEGT. CDR3: CASRAGLAREQFF. The CDR3 DNA is TGTGCCAGCAGGGCGGGACTAGCTCGTGAGCAGTTCTTC.

This sequence joins TRBV5-1 and TRBJ2-7, with 7 bases aligning to TRBD1. Germline values: CDR1 SGHRS, CDR2 YFSETQ. The trim removed 0 bases at V and 2 bases at J, leaving 5 bases unmatched. This CDR3 is built from 15 residues. The CDR3 reads CASSLGQGPAYEQYF. CDR3 coding DNA: TGCGCCAGCAGCTTGGGACAGGGACCGGCCTACGAGCAGTACTTC.

V is TRBV6-5 and J is TRBJ1-1; a weak D match, TRBD1 (6 bases). This CDR3 region has 12 residues. With 7 bases removed from V and 7 bases from J, the gap between germline ends came to 13 bases. CDR1 and CDR2 (germline): MNHEY, SVGAGI. CDR3 DNA sequence: TGTGCCAGCACTGGGGGCGGCAATGAAGCTTTCTTT. Residues: CASTGGGNEAFF.

This chain joins TRBV28 and TRBJ2-7; TRBD1 matches 9 bases. Germline loops: CDR1 MDHEN, CDR2 SYDVKM. The CDR3 sequence is 15 residues long. V trimming: 6 bases; J trimming: 1 base; junction bases outside the gene matches: 7. CDR3 amino acids: CASREQGAGSYEQYF. The CDR3 region has the DNA TGTGCCAGCAGAGAACAGGGGGCGGGATCCTACGAGCAGTACTTC.

This clone was seen more than once but under ten times. The chain has TRBV6-5 and TRBJ1-2; D gene uncertain. CDR1 and CDR2 (germline): MNHEY, SVGAGI. This CDR3 region has 12 residues. V lost 7 bases to trimming and J lost 7 bases, with 13 bases between them. DNA for the CDR3: TGTGCCAGCACCGCCCAAGCAGGTGGCTACACCTTC. Translation gives CASTAQAGGYTF.

The chain carries TRBV28 and TRBJ1-5; the D gene is possibly TRBD1 (5 bases). Germline CDR1 MDHEN, CDR2 SYDVKM. This CDR3 is built from 13 residues. V was pared by 3 bases and J by 3 bases, with 6 bases between. CDR3 sequence reads: CASSLDNNQPQHF. DNA for the CDR3: TGTGCCAGCAGTTTGGACAACAATCAGCCCCAGCATTTT.

The chain is built from TRBV4-3 and TRBJ1-1, with D unresolved. Germline V gene lookup returns CDR1 LGHNA and CDR2 YSLEER. The V and J ends lost 3 bases and 7 bases respectively, with 18 bases between them. The CDR3 runs to 15 residues. The chain's CDR3 is CASSHPGVGRLEAFF. DNA for the CDR3: TGCGCCAGCAGCCACCCCGGGGTAGGGCGCCTTGAAGCTTTCTTT.

This chain uses TRBV27 with TRBJ2-3; TRBD2 matches 11 bases. This CDR3 contains 21 residues. Germline-derived CDR1 and CDR2 are MNHEY and SMNVEV (reference sequence). V lost 0 bases and J lost 0; bases outside the gene matches: 14. The CDR3 region has the DNA TGTGCCAGCAGTTTATCCCGGTCGGGCGGGCTAGCGGGAGGAAGCACAGATACGCAGTATTTT. Translated, it gives CASSLSRSGGLAGGSTDTQYF.

The V and J genes are TRBV4-1 and TRBJ1-5, with TRBD1 matching over 8 bases. The ends lost 1 base at V and 7 bases at J; junction bases unmatched: 12. Germline CDR1 reads MGHRA; CDR2 reads YSYEKL. This CDR3 is 17 amino acids long. The CDR3 coding sequence is TGCGCCAGCAGCCAAGTCCGGGGGTCAGGGGGCGGACAGCCCCAGCATTTT. Its translation: CASSQVRGSGGGQPQHF.

The genes are TRBV29-1 and TRBJ2-1; the D gene is possibly TRBD1 (6 bases). In germline, CDR1 is SQVTM, CDR2 ANQGSEA. Trimming took off 7 bases at V and 9 bases at J, with 25 bases between the two ends. The CDR3 totals 15 residues. CDR3 DNA sequence: TGCAGCGCCGCCGTGGGGGCAGGTAGAGGTAGTGAGCAGTTCTTC. It specifies CSAAVGAGRGSEQFF.

The chain employs TRBV6-5 and TRBJ2-7; a possible D gene is TRBD1 (6 bases). Trimming removed 0 bases from V and 0 bases from J, with 12 bases in between. Germline CDR1 and CDR2: MNHEY and SVGAGI. This CDR3 comprises 16 residues. CDR3 sequence: CASSYSGQDSSYEQYF. In DNA, the CDR3 is TGTGCCAGCAGTTACTCGGGGCAGGACAGCTCCTACGAGCAGTACTTC.

The table lists this clone with a count of one. The J gene is TRBJ2-1, the V gene TRBV18, with 9 bases fitting TRBD2. CDR1 KGHSH and CDR2 LQKENI come from the germline V gene. This CDR3 spans 15 amino acids. J lost 10 bases, V lost 3 bases, and 10 bases had no gene match. The CDR3 sequence is CASSPFSGSRGEQFF. The CDR3 nucleotides read TGTGCCAGCTCACCGTTTAGCGGGAGCAGAGGGGAGCAGTTCTTC.

The J gene is TRBJ2-7, the V gene TRBV5-1, with 13 bases lining up with TRBD2. CDR1 is SGHRS and CDR2 is YFSETQ in the germline V gene. The CDR3 sequence is 15 residues long. The ends lost 4 bases at V and 4 bases at J; junction bases unmatched: 5. The CDR3 region is CASSELAGGPYEQYF. CDR3 bases: TGCGCCAGCAGCGAACTAGCGGGAGGGCCGTACGAGCAGTACTTC.